A single sample is the source of the 3 T cell receptor beta chains below, sequenced in a study of blood T cells in healthy people across ages. It was with a sample-barcoded 5' primer and a J-beta primer mix that a second PCR of about 6 to 12 cycles was run. One entry per CDR3 protein results from TCRdb running MiXCR on the 5' RACE reads. The sample records about 1.8 million distinct CDR3 sequences, 49% being singletons. Sequenced material: blood. The receptors originated from a woman aged 40 to 50 in good health.

This rearrangement joins TRBV3-1 to TRBJ1-2, with 8 nucleotides matching TRBD1. Germline loops: CDR1 LGHDT, CDR2 YNNKEL (reference sequence). The CDR3 spans 12 residues. V lost 8 bases, J lost 4 bases, and 3 bases stayed unmatched. CDR3 sequence: CASGQGTYGYTF. The CDR3, as DNA: TGTGCCAGCGGACAGGGAACCTATGGCTACACCTTC.

Comment on this clonotype: The germline gene is not matched at one end of the junction; a read error may be the cause. V is TRBV15 and J is TRBJ2-5; TRBD1 matches at 7 bases. The CDR3 extends over 13 amino acids. Germline lookup yields CDR1 LNHNV and CDR2 YYDKDF (reference sequence). The CDR3 is CATNRQGSETQYF. The CDR3 DNA follows: TGTGCCACCAACAGACAGGGCTCGGAGACCCAGTACTTC.

The genes are TRBV20-1 and TRBJ2-3; D is unresolved. The CDR3 spans 11 residues. The germline gives CDR1 DFQATT, CDR2 SNEGSKA (reference sequence). Trimming removed 4 bases at V and 3 bases at J, with 5 bases between. CDR3 amino acids: CSATQTDTQYF. Here the CDR3 DNA reads TGCAGTGCTACCCAGACAGATACGCAGTATTTT.